The 25 T cell receptor beta chains given below trace back to one sample, sequenced in a study of T cells after yellow fever vaccination (dated by TCRdb to the late 2010s). Libraries were built with 5' RACE. TCRdb lists the instrument as Illumina HiSeq 2500. TCRdb handled the public reads itself, with Q25 trimming in fastp and clone calling in MiXCR, and kept productive beta chains. Each CDR3 protein gets just one entry, which takes the most common genes and DNA from the rows behind it. The table for this sample lists about 30,000 distinct CDR3 sequences; 6.3% of them were counted only once. The top ten clones comprise 25% of the sample. The treatment or condition label, read with the paper, signifies: live attenuated yellow fever vaccine strain. The input for sequencing was PBMCs, either bulk or a sorted T-cell subset (CD4+, CD8+, memory, or dextramer-sorted; not recorded which), taken on the day of the yellow fever booster vaccination. The origin of the receptors is a man younger than 45 who received the YFV17D yellow fever vaccine.

There are many counts of this clonotype. This chain connects TRBV29-1 to TRBJ2-1; 14 bases are a match to TRBD2. V lost 7 bases to trimming and J lost 8 bases; unmatched junction nucleotides: 10. CDR1 is SQVTM, CDR2 ANQGSEA, per germline. The CDR3 covers 15 residues. In DNA, the CDR3 is TGCAGCGCCCAACCGGGACTAGCGGGAGTGGATGAGCAGTTCTTC. Translation gives CSAQPGLAGVDEQFF.

There are a few counts of this clonotype. This chain connects TRBV11-2 to TRBJ2-2; D not certain. Germline V gene sequence: CDR1 SGHAT, CDR2 FQNNGV. The CDR3 sequence is 14 residues long. Trimming pared 6 bases from V and 1 base from J, leaving 9 bases between. CDR3 DNA: TGTGCCAGCAGTTTCCGAGGGAACACCGGGGAGCTGTTTTTT. This gives the protein CASSFRGNTGELFF.

This rearrangement joins TRBV6-5 to TRBJ2-5; 7 positions match TRBD2. This CDR3 region has 15 residues. CDR1 and CDR2 from the germline V gene are MNHEY and SVGAGI. J gave up 4 bases and V 3 bases, and 8 bases lay outside the gene matches. CDR3 in amino acids: CASSYSAGDGETQYF. The CDR3 DNA is TGTGCCAGCAGTTATAGTGCGGGAGATGGAGAGACCCAGTACTTC.

This clonotype was seen many times. J is TRBJ2-3 and V is TRBV7-9; D is uncertain. V lost 2 bases to trimming and J lost 0 bases, with 9 bases between them. CDR1 and CDR2 (germline): SEHNR, FQNEAQ (reference sequence). The CDR3 sequence is 15 residues long. The chain's CDR3 is CASSLSETSTDTQYF. DNA of the CDR3: TGTGCCAGCAGCTTAAGCGAAACTAGCACAGATACGCAGTATTTT. The full variable domain, its missing parts supplied by reference TRBV7-9 and TRBJ2-3, is DTGVSQNPRHKITKRGQNVTFRCDPISEHNRLYWYRQTLGQGPEFLTYFQNEAQLEKSRLLSDRFSAERPKGSFSTLEIQRTEQGDSAMYLCASSLSETSTDTQYFGPGTRLTVL.

The CDR3 DNA reads TGTGCCAGCAGCGGGAGGGGGTTTAATGAAAAACTGTTTTTT. It translates to CASSGRGFNEKLFF. This chain connects TRBV7-9 to TRBJ1-4, with TRBD1 as a possible D gene (6 bases). This CDR3 is 14 amino acids long. Germline CDR1 SEHNR, CDR2 FQNEAQ (reference sequence). The ends were cut back, 5 bases at V and 4 bases at J, with 11 bases in the middle.

This clonotype showed up many times. The chain joins TRBV27 to TRBJ2-2, with a possible D match to TRBD1 (6 bases). Trimming removed 6 bases at V and 5 bases at J, with 13 bases between. CDR3 length: 14 amino acids. Germline assignment: CDR1 MNHEY and CDR2 SMNVEV (reference sequence). The CDR3 spells CASRLSRGTGELFF. The CDR3 DNA reads as TGTGCCAGCAGGCTCTCTAGGGGGACCGGGGAGCTGTTTTTT.

This clonotype was seen ten or more times. The chain carries TRBV7-2 and TRBJ2-1, with unresolved D. The length of the CDR3 is 12 residues. Per the germline V gene, CDR1 is SGHTA and CDR2 is FQGNSA. The V end was cut by 2 bases, the J end by 9 bases, with 8 bases between. The CDR3 region is CASSLNPGEQFF. CDR3 sequence (DNA): TGTGCCAGCAGCTTAAACCCCGGTGAGCAGTTCTTC.

V is TRBV3-1 and J is TRBJ2-5; 8 bases match TRBD1. In germline, CDR1 is LGHDT, CDR2 YNNKEL (reference sequence). The CDR3 consists of 18 residues. Trimming cost V 0 bases and J 4 bases; bases outside gene matches: 13. CDR3 sequence (DNA): TGTGCCAGCAGCCAAGATTCTCAGCCCGGGACAGGTTTAGAGACCCAGTACTTC. The encoded protein is CASSQDSQPGTGLETQYF.

This clonotype was seen ten or more times. V usage is TRBV10-3 and J usage is TRBJ1-2; D is uncertain. The CDR3 spans 15 residues. V was shortened by 0 bases and J by 4 bases, with 12 bases between the two germline ends. The germline V gene encodes CDR1 ENHRY and CDR2 SYGVKD. This chain's CDR3 is CAISESSGEVYGYTF. DNA of the CDR3: TGTGCCATCAGTGAGTCATCGGGAGAGGTCTATGGCTACACCTTC.

Many counts were recorded for this clonotype. This chain connects TRBV12-3 or TRBV12-4 to TRBJ1-1; TRBD1 matches at 7 bases. This CDR3 is built from 15 residues. With V trimmed by 5 bases and J by 0 bases, 6 bases remained unmatched. CDR3 sequence (DNA): TGTGCCAGCAGTCCCCGGGGACAGCTGAACACTGAAGCTTTCTTT. Protein sequence: CASSPRGQLNTEAFF.

This clonotype has just a few counts. J is TRBJ2-5 and V is TRBV20-1; TRBD2 is a possible D gene (6 bases). V shed 3 bases and J shed 1 base, with 12 bases lying between them. The CDR3 spans 14 residues. CDR1 DFQATT and CDR2 SNEGSKA come from the germline V gene (reference sequence). CDR3 nucleotides: TGCAGTGCTAGGGCAGGGACTGGCCAAGAGACCCAGTACTTC. As protein: CSARAGTGQETQYF.

This clonotype was detected a few times. The chain combines TRBV7-9 with TRBJ2-4; D unclear. Trimming took 1 base from V and 0 from J, leaving 10 bases between them. This CDR3 has 16 residues. CDR1 is SEHNR, CDR2 FQNEAQ, per germline (reference sequence). CDR3 loop: CASSLDRVLAKNIQYF. CDR3 sequence (DNA): TGTGCCAGCAGCTTAGATAGGGTTTTAGCCAAAAACATTCAGTACTTC.

The V call is TRBV18, the J call TRBJ2-7; TRBD2 matches at 11 bases. The trim removed 3 bases at V and 4 bases at J, leaving 11 bases unmatched. The CDR3 is 17 residues long. In germline, CDR1 is KGHSH, CDR2 LQKENI. The CDR3 protein is CASSPLSPSGRQYEQYF. DNA of the CDR3: TGTGCCAGCTCACCGCTAAGCCCTAGCGGGAGGCAGTACGAGCAGTACTTC. Combining the CDR3 with reference TRBV18 and TRBJ2-7 gives the whole variable domain NAGVMQNPRHLVRRRGQEARLRCSPMKGHSHVYWYRQLPEEGLKFMVYLQKENIIDESGMPKERFSAEFPKEGPSILRIQQVVRGDSAAYFCASSPLSPSGRQYEQYFGPGTRLTVT.

This clonotype was counted many times. The chain employs TRBV28 and TRBJ2-5, with D uncertain. This CDR3 region has 15 residues. Trimming shortened V by 1 base and J by 2 bases, and 11 bases separated the two germline ends. Per germline, CDR1 MDHEN and CDR2 SYDVKM. The CDR3 region has the DNA TGTGCCAGCAGTTTATCCCGAGCGCCACAAGAGACCCAGTACTTC. Protein sequence: CASSLSRAPQETQYF.

This clonotype was seen more than once but under ten times. This chain links TRBV20-1 with TRBJ2-1, with 7 bases identical to TRBD2. This CDR3 comprises 14 residues. Germline trimming cut 5 bases from V and 5 bases from J; bases unmatched to any gene: 9. Germline values: CDR1 DFQATT, CDR2 SNEGSKA (reference sequence). Here the CDR3 reads CSAPPERGDNEQFF. The CDR3 DNA is TGCAGTGCTCCCCCCGAGCGGGGTGACAATGAGCAGTTCTTC.

This clonotype showed up just a few times. V and J are TRBV19 and TRBJ1-5, with D uncertain. V was clipped by 5 bases and J by 9 bases, with 8 bases between them. This CDR3 contains 11 residues. The V gene's germline CDR1 is LNHDA and CDR2 SQIVND (reference sequence). The CDR3 nucleotides read TGTGCCAGTAGTCTAGGGTCGCCCCAGCATTTT. Translating it yields CASSLGSPQHF.

This rearrangement joins TRBV7-2 to TRBJ1-6, with D possibly TRBD1 on 5 matching bases. The CDR3 runs 16 residues. Deletions cut 5 bases from V and 7 bases from J, with 18 bases between. Looked up from germline, CDR1 is SGHTA and CDR2 is FQGNSA. The CDR3 here is CASSRGHLMSNSPLHF. DNA of the CDR3: TGTGCCAGCAGCCGAGGACACCTAATGTCGAATTCACCCCTCCACTTT. Variable domain in full (rest from reference TRBV7-2 and TRBJ1-6): GAGVSQSPSNKVTEKGKDVELRCDPISGHTALYWYRQSLGQGLEFLIYFQGNSAPDKSGLPSDRFSAERTGGSVSTLTIQRTQQEDSAVYLCASSRGHLMSNSPLHFGNGTRLTVT.

This clonotype was observed many times. V and J are TRBV3-1 and TRBJ2-7; 7 bases are a match to TRBD1. With 2 bases clipped from V and 3 bases from J, the junction kept 4 bases outside the gene matches. The CDR3 spans 14 residues. CDR1 and CDR2 (germline): LGHDT, YNNKEL (reference sequence). The CDR3 is CASSQRGPVYEQYF. DNA of the CDR3: TGTGCCAGCAGCCAAAGGGGGCCCGTCTACGAGCAGTACTTC.

This clonotype was seen a handful of times. This rearrangement joins TRBV15 to TRBJ2-1; 7 bases map to TRBD2. CDR1 LNHNV and CDR2 YYDKDF come from the germline V gene (reference sequence). With V trimmed by 4 bases and J by 4 bases, 16 bases remained unmatched. The CDR3 spans 18 residues. This CDR3 is CATSKGRADESFYNEQFF. The CDR3 DNA follows: TGTGCCACCAGCAAGGGGAGGGCAGACGAATCTTTTTACAATGAGCAGTTCTTC.

This clonotype appeared a few times. For the CDR3, the DNA is TGTGCCACCAGCGCGAACGGGATGAACACTGAAGCTTTCTTT. Translated, it gives CATSANGMNTEAFF. V and J are TRBV15 and TRBJ1-1; D remains ambiguous. This CDR3 contains 14 residues. The V gene's germline CDR1 is LNHNV and CDR2 YYDKDF (reference sequence). V lost 5 bases and J lost 0, with 10 bases in between.

This clonotype was counted at least ten times. The J gene is TRBJ1-1, the V gene TRBV7-9; no definite D call. V was pared by 3 bases and J by 5 bases, with 16 bases between. Germline V gene data show CDR1 as SEHNR and CDR2 as FQNEAQ (reference sequence). The length of the CDR3 is 15 residues. The CDR3 sequence is CASSFQGIRTTEAFF. The CDR3 DNA reads TGTGCCAGCAGCTTCCAAGGGATTAGAACAACTGAAGCTTTCTTT.

This clonotype was counted at least ten times. This chain uses TRBV2 with TRBJ1-3; D not resolved. Germline assignment: CDR1 SNHLY and CDR2 FYNNEI. The ends were cut back, 6 bases at V and 0 bases at J, with 6 bases in the middle. CDR3 length equals 13 residues. The CDR3 nucleotides are TGTGCCAGCAGCGACTACTCTGGAAACACCATATATTTT. Translation gives CASSDYSGNTIYF.

V is TRBV5-1 and J is TRBJ2-7, with D possibly called TRBD1 or TRBD2 (5 bases each). The germline V and J ends were trimmed by 4 bases and 0 bases, with 20 bases remaining between them. Germline V gene data show CDR1 as SGHRS and CDR2 as YFSETQ. CDR3 length equals 17 residues. Here the CDR3 reads CASSVAGRGATSYEQYF. For the CDR3, the DNA is TGCGCCAGCAGCGTTGCCGGTCGAGGGGCCACCTCCTACGAGCAGTACTTC.

As to this clonotype: Given a much more abundant clone one base away, this may be a read error. The rearrangement joins TRBV10-1 to TRBJ2-7; D uncertain. There are 13 residues in the CDR3. V was clipped by 5 bases and J by 3 bases, with 11 bases between them. CDR1 is WNHNN and CDR2 is SYGVQD in the germline V gene (reference sequence). DNA of the CDR3: TGCGCCAGCAGTTCTGGACGGAGCTACGAGCAGTACTTC. Its translation: CASSSGRSYEQYF.

This clonotype was seen many times. This CDR3 reads CAISDTSATSYEQYF. The CDR3 DNA is TGTGCCATCAGTGACACTAGCGCAACCTCCTACGAGCAGTACTTC. The chain couples TRBV10-3 to TRBJ2-7; 7 nucleotides line up with TRBD2. The germline CDR1 and CDR2 sequences are ENHRY and SYGVKD. V gave up 3 bases and J gave up 0 bases; unmatched junction bases: 5. This CDR3 region has 15 residues.